The entry below describes one TCR beta chain. This specimen belongs to a study of blood T cell repertoires in COVID-19. Turning to the study itself: The cDNA or gDNA used as material had been derived from T cells, B-cell-depleted T cells, or PBMCs.

This CDR3 contains 15 residues. Germline loops: CDR1 LNHDA, CDR2 SQIVND (reference sequence). J gave up 2 bases and V 8 bases, and 7 bases lay outside the gene matches. The data were produced by immunoSEQ multiplex PCR, yet TCRdb's version contains in-frame clones alone and is incomplete. This sample carries hundreds of thousands of clones, less than 90% of them seen once, and the ten largest clones take about an eighth. The origin of this receptor is a human donor in a cohort sampled during active COVID-19. The sample consisted of peripheral blood. This chain connects TRBV19 to TRBJ2-1; TRBD2 matches 9 bases. CDR3 coding DNA: TGTGCCAGTCGGAAGCGGGAGGCTACCTACAATGAGCAGTTCTTC. It encodes CASRKREATYNEQFF.